One and the same sample provided the 6 T cell receptor beta chains below, sequenced in a study of human T cells and chemical hapten exposure. TCRdb reprocessed the RACE reads with MiXCR, giving one entry per CDR3 protein. The table has under 70,000 distinct CDR3 sequences, about 11% seen once; the top ten hold approximately 4.2%. The time point denotes: pre-sensitization, week 0. Specified treatment: therapeutic diphenylcyclopropenone sensitization with weekly scalp DPC. The sequenced sample was whole blood, obtained in connection with sensitization to the hapten diphenylcyclopropenone (DPC). The receptors were sampled from a woman in her thirties or forties with alopecia areata. Some clones in this sample may be carry-over from other donors' samples.

This clonotype was counted ten times or more. V is TRBV11-2 and J is TRBJ2-7; tentatively, D is TRBD2 (5 bases). The V gene lost 5 bases and the J gene lost 1 base, with 9 bases spanning the gap. CDR1 and CDR2 from the germline V gene are SGHAT and FQNNGV. This CDR3 has 13 amino acids. CDR3 in DNA: TGTGCCAGCAGCAAACTAGGGTCCTACGAGCAGTACTTC. It is translated as CASSKLGSYEQYF.

This clonotype was seen only a few times. This chain joins TRBV3-1 and TRBJ2-7; TRBD2 matches at 7 bases. The CDR3 totals 13 residues. Unmatched junction bases numbered 5, after V lost 4 bases and J lost 5 bases. Germline CDR1 reads LGHDT; CDR2 reads YNNKEL (reference sequence). The CDR3 nucleotides read TGTGCCAGCAGCCCTAGCGGACCGGACGAGCAGTACTTC. Translating gives CASSPSGPDEQYF.

This clonotype was detected a few times. The chain uses TRBV6-5 and TRBJ1-2, with D unclear. Germline V gene data show CDR1 as MNHEY and CDR2 as SVGAGI. This CDR3 is built from 16 residues. The V gene lost 0 bases and the J gene lost 4 bases, with 15 bases spanning the gap. CDR3 region: CASSYSIPRGPYGYTF. CDR3 DNA: TGTGCCAGCAGTTACTCGATCCCTCGAGGGCCCTATGGCTACACCTTC.

This clonotype was recorded at least ten times. The chain uses TRBV4-2 and TRBJ2-1, with D uncertain. CDR3 size: 16 residues. The V gene lost 3 bases and the J gene lost 4 bases, with 16 bases spanning the gap. CDR1 and CDR2 (germline): LGHNA, YNFKEQ. CDR3 nucleotides: TGTGCCAGCAGCCAGCCCTCCGGGCCCTCTTACAATGAGCAGTTCTTC. Protein product: CASSQPSGPSYNEQFF.

This clonotype was seen many times. The CDR3: CASRPDGGRTEAFF. The CDR3 nucleotides are TGTGCCAGCAGACCCGACGGGGGACGGACTGAAGCTTTCTTT. The gene calls are TRBV6-2 or TRBV6-3 and TRBJ1-1, with D possibly TRBD1 on 5 matching bases. CDR3 length: 14 residues. V was clipped by 6 bases and J by 5 bases, with 16 bases between them. CDR1 is MNHEY and CDR2 is SVGEGT in the germline V gene.

This clonotype was found a few times. The chain uses TRBV15 and TRBJ1-5; D ambiguous. Germline V gene data show CDR1 as LNHNV and CDR2 as YYDKDF (reference sequence). Trimming removed 5 bases at V and 6 bases at J, with 11 bases between. The CDR3 runs 13 residues. The CDR3 sequence is CATSLSKGQPQHF. The CDR3 bases are TGTGCCACCAGCCTCTCTAAGGGTCAGCCCCAGCATTTT.